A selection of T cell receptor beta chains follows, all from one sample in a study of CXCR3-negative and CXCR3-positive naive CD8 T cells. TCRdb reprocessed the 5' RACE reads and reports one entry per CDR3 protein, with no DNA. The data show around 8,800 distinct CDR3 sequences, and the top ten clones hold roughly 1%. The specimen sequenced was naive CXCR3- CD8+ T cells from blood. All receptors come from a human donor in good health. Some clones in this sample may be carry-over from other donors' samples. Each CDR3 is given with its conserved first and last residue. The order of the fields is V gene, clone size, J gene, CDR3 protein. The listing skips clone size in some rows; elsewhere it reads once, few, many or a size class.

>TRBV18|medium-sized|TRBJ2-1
CASSSARSSYNEQFF
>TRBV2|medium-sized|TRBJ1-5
CASSDGLWDQPQHF
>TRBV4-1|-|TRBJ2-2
CASSQDDPGELFF
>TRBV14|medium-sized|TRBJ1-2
CASSPWGNYGYTF
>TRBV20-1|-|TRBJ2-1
CSAILAGWSSYNEQFF
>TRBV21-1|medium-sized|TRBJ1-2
CASSTQGDGVYGYTF
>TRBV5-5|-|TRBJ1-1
CASSLMENTEAFF
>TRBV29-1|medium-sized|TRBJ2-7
CSATADAYEQYF
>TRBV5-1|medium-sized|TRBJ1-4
CASSLWTNEKLFF
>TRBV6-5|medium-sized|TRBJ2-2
CASRILAGATGELFF
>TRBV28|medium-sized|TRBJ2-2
CASSLIVSAGELFF
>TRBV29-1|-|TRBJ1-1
CSVSEMNTEAFF
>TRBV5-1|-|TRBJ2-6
CASSNGFTGTGNGANVLTF
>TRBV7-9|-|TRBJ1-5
CASSLDAQSNQPQHF
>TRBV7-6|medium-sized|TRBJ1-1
CASSLTHGGGGTEAFF
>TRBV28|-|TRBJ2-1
CASSFPREGSNEQFF
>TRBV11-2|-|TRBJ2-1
CASSLDLRTSAYNEQFF
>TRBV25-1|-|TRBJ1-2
CASSERTGYTF
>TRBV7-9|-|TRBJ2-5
CASSTGTGMETQYF
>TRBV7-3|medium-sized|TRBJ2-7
CASSLAGGSYEQYF
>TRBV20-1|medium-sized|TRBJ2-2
CSGRTENTGELFF
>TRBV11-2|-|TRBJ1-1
CASSSNSLEAFF
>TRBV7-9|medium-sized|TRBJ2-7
CASSKRTSGYEQYF
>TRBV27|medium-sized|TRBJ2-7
CASRPLAGNYEQYF
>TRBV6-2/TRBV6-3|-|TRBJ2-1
CASSPTSGNNEQFF
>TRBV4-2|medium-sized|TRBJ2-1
CASSQDGVSGKVYNEQFF
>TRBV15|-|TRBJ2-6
CATSLAFGANVLTF
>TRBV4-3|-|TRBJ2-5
CASSQDLGTQETQYF
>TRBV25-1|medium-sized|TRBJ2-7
CATFKSGTGTSEQYF
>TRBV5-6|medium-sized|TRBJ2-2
CASSPGLNTGELFF
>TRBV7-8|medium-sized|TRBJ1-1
CASSLRVTEAFF
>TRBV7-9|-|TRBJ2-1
CASSSGPALRHEQFF
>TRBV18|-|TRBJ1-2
CASSTGQEYGYTF
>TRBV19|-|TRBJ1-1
CASSMNTGLNTEAFF
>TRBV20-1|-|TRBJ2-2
CSANQDYPNTGELFF
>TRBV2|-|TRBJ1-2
CASSAGTNYGYTF
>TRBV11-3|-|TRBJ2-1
CASKTRGNYNEQFF
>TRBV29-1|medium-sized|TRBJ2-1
CSVEDAGEQFF
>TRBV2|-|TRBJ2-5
CASSDPRRNGRETQYF
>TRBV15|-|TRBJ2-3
CATREVPGTDTQYF
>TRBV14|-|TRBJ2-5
CASSQPLAGDGQETQYF
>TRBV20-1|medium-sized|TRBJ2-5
CSARDNRDETSGTQYF
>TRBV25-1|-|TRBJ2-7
CASSPQMGDYEQYF